This record concerns one T cell receptor beta chain sequence. Its antigen is unidentified. Researchers took blood at baseline, on cycle 4 day 1, and on cycle 7 day 1. TCRdb's copy holds only in-frame clones and misses some; the assay was immunoSEQ multiplex PCR. This sample carries more than 15,000 clones, about 77% of them seen once, and the ten largest clones take almost 30%. These data come from a study of OX40 agonist ivuxolimab in advanced cancers. The study's findings and limits: At 0.1 to 3.0 mg/kg, clonal expansion of CD4+ and CD8+ blood T cells had occurred by week 6.

This CDR3 region has 14 residues. CDR1 and CDR2 (germline): LNHNV, YYDKDF (reference sequence). Trimming took off 8 bases at V and 8 bases at J, with 19 bases between the two ends. Material: CD4+ or CD8+ T cells sorted from blood, obtained in a trial of the OX40 agonist ivuxolimab. The chain carries TRBV15 and TRBJ2-1; D is perhaps TRBD2 (6 bases). The clonotype was recovered from an adult with an advanced solid tumor such as melanoma, head and neck, liver or kidney cancer. In nucleotides, the CDR3 is TGTGCCACCCTAGCGAGGCCGTTGGGGGATGAGCAGTTCTTC. Translating gives CATLARPLGDEQFF.